The subject of this entry is one T cell receptor beta chain. Its antigen remains unknown. This specimen belongs to a study of T cells in Graves' hyperthyroidism and ophthalmopathy. This CDR3 has 15 residues. The junction had 9 bases not matched to a gene; V was cut back by 3 bases and J by 5 bases. Germline CDR1 is DFQATT and CDR2 is SNEGSKA (reference sequence). Points from the study as a whole: Median prediction lead before ophthalmopathy onset was roughly 6 months with the model. Blood also carried most thyroid clonotypes expanded above 0.001. By a 13 V-J model, ophthalmopathy was set apart from stable hyperthyroidism.

Regions amplified from RNA transcripts were the TCR beta CDR3 regions. HTBI primers were used for first-round RT-PCR of the TCR CDR3. TCRdb re-called the multiplex PCR reads through MiXCR, storing one row per CDR3 protein. Among fewer than 750,000 distinct CDR3 sequences listed, around 46% were seen once. Sample: peripheral blood or thyroid tissue (not recorded which). The clonotype comes from a woman between 18 and 29 years old with Graves' hyperthyroidism. The chain uses TRBV20-1 and TRBJ2-5; 10 positions match TRBD1. CDR3 residues: CSASGGTGDWETQYF. The CDR3 bases are TGCAGTGCTAGCGGCGGGACAGGGGACTGGGAGACCCAGTACTTC.